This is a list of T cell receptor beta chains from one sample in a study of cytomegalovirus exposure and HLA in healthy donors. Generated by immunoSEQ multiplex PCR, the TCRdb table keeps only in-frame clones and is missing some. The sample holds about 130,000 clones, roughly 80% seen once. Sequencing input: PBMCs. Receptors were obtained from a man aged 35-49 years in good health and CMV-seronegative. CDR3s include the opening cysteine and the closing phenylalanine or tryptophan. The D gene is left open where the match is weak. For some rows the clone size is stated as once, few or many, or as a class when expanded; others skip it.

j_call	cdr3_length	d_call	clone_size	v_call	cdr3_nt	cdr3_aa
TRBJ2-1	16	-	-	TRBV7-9	TGTGCCAGCAGCACCCAGAACCAGAGGTCCTACAATGAGCAGTTCTTC	CASSTQNQRSYNEQFF
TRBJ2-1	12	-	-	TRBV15	TGTGCCACCAGCAGAGATGGCTTTGAGCAGTTCTTC	CATSRDGFEQFF
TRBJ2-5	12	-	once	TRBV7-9	TGTGCCTTAACACCGTCGGGGGAGACCCAGTACTTC	CALTPSGETQYF
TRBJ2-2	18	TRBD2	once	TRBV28	TGTGCCAGCAGGGAGACGGGACTAGCGGGGACGAACACCGGGGAGCTGTTTTTT	CASRETGLAGTNTGELFF
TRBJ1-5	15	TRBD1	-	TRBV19	TGTGCCAGTAGACCCTTCCGGGACAGGGAAGCGCCCCAGCATTTT	CASRPFRDREAPQHF
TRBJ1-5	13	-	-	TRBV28	TGTGCCAGCAGTTTTGGAGGCAATCAGCCCCAGCATTTT	CASSFGGNQPQHF
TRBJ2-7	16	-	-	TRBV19	TGTGCCAGTAGTATCTCTTCGTTCAGCGATACCTACGAGCAGTACTTC	CASSISSFSDTYEQYF
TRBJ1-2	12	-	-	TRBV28	TGTGCCACCGTGTGGCAAACCTATGGCTACACCTTC	CATVWQTYGYTF
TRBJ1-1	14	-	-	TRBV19	TGTGCCAGTACCATCCCGGGATGGGACACTGAAGCTTTCTTT	CASTIPGWDTEAFF
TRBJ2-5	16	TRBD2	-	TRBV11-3	TGTGCCAGCAGCTTAACTAGCGGGGCCGCCCGGGAGACCCAGTACTTC	CASSLTSGAARETQYF
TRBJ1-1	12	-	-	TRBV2	TGTGCCAGCAGTTCGCGGAACACTGAAGCTTTCTTT	CASSSRNTEAFF
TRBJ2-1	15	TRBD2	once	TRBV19	TGTGCCACCACACGGCTAGCGGGCGGAAACAATGAGCAGTTCTTC	CATTRLAGGNNEQFF
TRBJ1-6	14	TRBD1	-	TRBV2	TGTGCCAGCAGCATACAGGGGTGGAATTCACCCCTCCACTTT	CASSIQGWNSPLHF
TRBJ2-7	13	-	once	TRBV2	TGTGCCAGCAGGGCGGGACCCCTCTACGAGCAGTACTTC	CASRAGPLYEQYF
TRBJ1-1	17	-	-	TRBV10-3	TGTGCCATCAGTGATCCCCTGCGCGGGGTAATGAACACTGAAGCTTTCTTT	CAISDPLRGVMNTEAFF
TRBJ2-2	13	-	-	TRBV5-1	TGCGCCAGCAGCCCGACAGACGCCGGGGAGCTGTTTTTT	CASSPTDAGELFF
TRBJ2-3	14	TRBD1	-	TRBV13	TGTGCCAGCAGCTTAGTCACAGGGGGCGATACGCAGTATTTT	CASSLVTGGDTQYF
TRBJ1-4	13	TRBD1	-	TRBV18	TGTGCCAGCTCACAGGACAGGGACGAAAAACTGTTTTTT	CASSQDRDEKLFF
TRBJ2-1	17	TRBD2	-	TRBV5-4	TGTGCCAGCAGCCCTGGTGGTCTAGCGGGAGCGGCAAATGAGCAGTTCTTC	CASSPGGLAGAANEQFF
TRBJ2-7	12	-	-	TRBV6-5	TGTGCCAGCAGTACACGGACTACGAAGCAGTACTTC	CASSTRTTKQYF
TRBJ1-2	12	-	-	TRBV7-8	TGTGCCAGCAGTCACGACAGCTATGGCTACACCTTC	CASSHDSYGYTF
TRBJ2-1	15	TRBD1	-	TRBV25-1	TGTGCCAGCACCTCAACAGGGGGAGTCTACAATGAGCAGTTCTTC	CASTSTGGVYNEQFF
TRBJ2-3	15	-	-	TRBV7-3	TGTGCCAGCAGCTCGGGACTCTTTAGCACAGATACGCAGTATTTT	CASSSGLFSTDTQYF
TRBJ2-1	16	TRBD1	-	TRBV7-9	TGTGCCAGCAGCTTACCCCACCCGGGACAGGTACTTGAGCAGTTCTTC	CASSLPHPGQVLEQFF
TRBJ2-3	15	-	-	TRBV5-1	TGCGCCAGCAGCTTCGGTGGTCCTAGCACAGATACGCAGTATTTT	CASSFGGPSTDTQYF
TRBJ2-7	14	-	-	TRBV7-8	TGTGCCAGCAGCACCGTCGAGGGCAAGTACGAGCAGTACTTC	CASSTVEGKYEQYF
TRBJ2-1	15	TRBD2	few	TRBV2	TGTGCCAGCAGGGAGACTAGCGGGGGTTACAATGAGCAGTTCTTC	CASRETSGGYNEQFF
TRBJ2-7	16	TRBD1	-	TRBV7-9	TGTGCCAGCAGCCCCGGGGAGGACAGGGCATTCTACGAGCAGTACTTC	CASSPGEDRAFYEQYF
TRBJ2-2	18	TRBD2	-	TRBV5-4	TGTGCCAGCAGCTTGGCCGTGGGGCGGGGGGGCTGGACCGGGGAGCTGTTTTTT	CASSLAVGRGGWTGELFF
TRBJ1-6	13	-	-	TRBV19	TGTGCCACCCAAGAGTCCGGAGGGTCACCCCTCCACTTT	CATQESGGSPLHF
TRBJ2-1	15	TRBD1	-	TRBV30	TGTGCCTGGAGTGTGACCGGGACAGTCTACAATGAGCAGTTCTTC	CAWSVTGTVYNEQFF
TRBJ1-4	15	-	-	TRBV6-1	TGTGCCAGCAGTGGGGGACTGACTACTAATGAAAAACTGTTTTTT	CASSGGLTTNEKLFF
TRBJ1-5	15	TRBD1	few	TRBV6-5	TGTGCCAGCAGTTACACGACAGGGGGTAGTCAGCCCCAGCATTTT	CASSYTTGGSQPQHF
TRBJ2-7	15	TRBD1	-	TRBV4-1	TGCGCCAGCAGCCAACTGGGACAGGGGTTATACGAGCAGTACTTC	CASSQLGQGLYEQYF
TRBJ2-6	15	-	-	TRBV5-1	TGCGCCAGCAGCTCGACAGCCTCTGGGGCCAACGTCCTGACTTTC	CASSSTASGANVLTF
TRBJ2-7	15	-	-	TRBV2	TGTGCCAGCAACGGGGGTAGCGGCTACTCCTACGAGCAGTACTTC	CASNGGSGYSYEQYF
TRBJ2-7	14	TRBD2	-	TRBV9	TGTGCCAGCAGCGTTACTAGCGGAACCTACGAGCAGTACTTC	CASSVTSGTYEQYF
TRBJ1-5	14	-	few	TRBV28	TGTGCCAGCAGTCTAGGCACAGGGTATCAGCCCCAGCATTTT	CASSLGTGYQPQHF
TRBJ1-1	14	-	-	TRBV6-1	TGTGCCAGCAGACCGCTCGGGGAGGTGGCTGAAGCTTTCTTT	CASRPLGEVAEAFF
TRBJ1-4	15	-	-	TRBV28	TGTGCCAGCAACCGACCCGGGGCAACTAATGAAAAACTGTTTTTT	CASNRPGATNEKLFF
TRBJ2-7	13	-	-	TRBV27	TGTGCCAGCTCTTTTTCGGGTTTCTACGAGCAGTACTTC	CASSFSGFYEQYF
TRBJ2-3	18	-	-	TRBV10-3	TGTGCCATCAGTGACCCTGGGGTCTCGATCAGGGCGGCAGATACGCAGTATTTT	CAISDPGVSIRAADTQYF
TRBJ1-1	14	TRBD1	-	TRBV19	TGTGCCAGTAGTAGGGTTCGACAGGGGGCTGAAGCTTTCTTT	CASSRVRQGAEAFF
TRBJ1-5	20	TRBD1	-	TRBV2	TGTGCCAGCAGTGAAGGGAGGACAGGGGGCTTTATGCTTGGCAATCAGCCCCAGCATTTT	CASSEGRTGGFMLGNQPQHF
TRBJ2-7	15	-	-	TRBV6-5	TGTGCCAGCAGTTACGATGGGGGGACCTCCTACGAGCAGTACTTC	CASSYDGGTSYEQYF
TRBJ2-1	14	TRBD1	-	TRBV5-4	TGTGCCAGCAGCTTGTGGACAGGGATCGATGAGCAGTTCTTC	CASSLWTGIDEQFF
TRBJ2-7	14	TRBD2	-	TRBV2	TGTGCCAGCAGCCCCGGACTAGCGAGCTACGAGCAGTACTTC	CASSPGLASYEQYF
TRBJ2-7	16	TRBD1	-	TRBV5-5	TGTGCCAGCAGCCCCCAGGGGGACGCCGGATTCTACGAGCAGTACTTC	CASSPQGDAGFYEQYF
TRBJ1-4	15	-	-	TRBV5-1	TGCGCCAGCAGCCGACGGCCGGGGACTAATGAAAAACTGTTTTTT	CASSRRPGTNEKLFF
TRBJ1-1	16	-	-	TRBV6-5	TGTGCCAGCAGTTACTCCCGCACAGGAATGAACACTGAAGCTTTCTTT	CASSYSRTGMNTEAFF
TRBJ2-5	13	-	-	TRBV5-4	TGTGCCAGCAGCTTGGGACTCCAAGAGACCCAGTACTTC	CASSLGLQETQYF
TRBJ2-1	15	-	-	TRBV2	TGTGCCAGCCTGGGAGGTTCCCCACACTACAATGAGCAGTTCTTC	CASLGGSPHYNEQFF
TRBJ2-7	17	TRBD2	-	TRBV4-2	TGTGCCAGCAGCCCCCAATCGCCGGGACTAGCGGGAGGCGAGCAGTACTTC	CASSPQSPGLAGGEQYF